This TCR beta chain was profiled in a study of blood T cell repertoires in COVID-19. Study processing details: Cell counts per sample came from amplifying reference gene primers. Using immunoSEQ multiplex PCR, the repertoire was profiled, and TCRdb retains in-frame clones only, with some absent. V, J and clone size derive from that table, while D and trimming were established from the DNA sequence. The data show about 280,000 clones, about 90% seen once. This CDR3 region has 13 residues. Trimming removed 4 bases from V and 5 bases from J; junction bases left unmatched: 2. Germline-derived CDR1 and CDR2 are SGHTA and FQGTGA.

Sequencing was performed on peripheral blood. This sequence joins TRBV7-3 and TRBJ2-1, with TRBD1 matching 7 bases. The source of this sequence is a woman aged 25 to 39 with COVID-19, enrolled during active disease. The CDR3, as DNA: TGTGCCAGCAGCTACGACAGGGACAATGAGCAGTTCTTC. Translating gives CASSYDRDNEQFF.